The 24 T cell receptor beta chains reported below all come from one sample, sequenced in a study of CD8 T cells in ankylosing spondylitis. Antigen specificity for these receptors is unknown. MiXCR, applied by TCRdb to the 5' RACE reads, yields one record per CDR3 protein. Of over 450,000 distinct CDR3 sequences in the sample, about an eighth were seen once. Study-level points and caveats: Among TCR beta sequences, a motif of fewer than 10 highly homologous variants appeared characteristic of ankylosing spondylitis blood.

The sample comprised blood, either unsorted or a sorted T cell fraction (not recorded which). The receptor source for this set is a male donor with ankylosing spondylitis.

V and J are TRBV10-3 and TRBJ2-3; weak D call: TRBD2 (6 bases). This CDR3 region has 12 residues. The germline V gene has CDR1 ENHRY and CDR2 SYGVKD. Trimming removed 6 bases from V and 6 bases from J, with 10 bases in between. CDR3 sequence (DNA): TGTGCCATCAGCGATCTAGCGGATACGCAGTATTTT. It encodes CAISDLADTQYF.

This clonotype was picked up a small number of times. J is TRBJ2-2 and V is TRBV6-2 or TRBV6-3; 12 bases agree with TRBD2. The J segment lost 6 bases and the V segment lost 5 bases, leaving 7 bases of the junction unmatched. The length of the CDR3 is 16 residues. In germline, CDR1 is MNHEY, CDR2 SVGEGT. The CDR3 region has the DNA TGTGCCAGCAGTCCGAGACTAGCGGGAGAGCCCGGGGAGCTGTTTTTT. This gives the protein CASSPRLAGEPGELFF.

The sample holds a few counts of this clonotype. CDR3 in amino acids: CSARDPRPAPPDTQYF. The CDR3 DNA reads as TGCAGTGCTAGAGATCCTAGACCCGCGCCACCAGATACGCAGTATTTT. The chain links TRBV20-1 to TRBJ2-3; no clear D gene. The germline gives CDR1 DFQATT, CDR2 SNEGSKA (reference sequence). CDR3 length: 16 amino acids. Trimming cost V 0 bases and J 4 bases, with 17 bases left between them.

The rearrangement joins TRBV4-1 to TRBJ2-5; D call uncertain. The CDR3 is 17 amino acids. Trimming shortened V by 4 bases and J by 5 bases, and 23 bases separated the two germline ends. CDR1 MGHRA and CDR2 YSYEKL come from the germline V gene. CDR3 coding DNA: TGCGCCAGCAGCCTCGGAAGTGGTAGGCCAGCCCGGGAGACCCAGTACTTC. As protein: CASSLGSGRPARETQYF.

This clonotype was picked up a small number of times. The chain combines TRBV12-3 or TRBV12-4 with TRBJ2-3, with 9 nucleotides matching TRBD2. J gave up 0 bases and V 5 bases, and 18 bases lay outside the gene matches. The CDR3 contains 20 residues. CDR3 region: CASSTRSRRGTSTSTDTQYF. As DNA, the CDR3 is TGTGCCAGCAGTACACGCAGCCGCAGGGGGACTAGCACTAGCACAGATACGCAGTATTTT.

The rearrangement uses TRBV20-1 and TRBJ1-5; the D is unclear. The CDR3 loop spans 13 amino acids. The V gene's germline CDR1 is DFQATT and CDR2 SNEGSKA (reference sequence). Trimming removed 6 bases from V and 4 bases from J, with 13 bases in between. CDR3 sequence: CSAHPDGNQPQHF. The CDR3, as DNA: TGCAGTGCCCATCCTGACGGTAATCAGCCCCAGCATTTT.

The chain couples TRBV29-1 to TRBJ2-1; TRBD1 aligns across 8 bases. The germline gives CDR1 SQVTM, CDR2 ANQGSEA. This CDR3 is 15 amino acids long. With V trimmed by 1 base and J by 2 bases, 4 bases remained unmatched. CDR3 loop: CSVEGDRITYNEQFF. The CDR3 DNA reads as TGCAGCGTTGAAGGGGACAGGATAACCTACAATGAGCAGTTCTTC.

This clonotype showed up many times. This chain connects TRBV5-1 to TRBJ1-1; TRBD1 is a possible D gene (5 bases). This CDR3 has 15 residues. The ends were cut back, 5 bases at V and 5 bases at J, with 19 bases in the middle. Germline V gene lookup returns CDR1 SGHRS and CDR2 YFSETQ. CDR3 protein: CASRSTTGYATEAFF. The CDR3 bases are TGCGCCAGCAGGAGTACCACAGGTTACGCTACTGAAGCTTTCTTT.

This clonotype was observed many times. The J gene is TRBJ2-1, the V gene TRBV27; D assignment may be TRBD1 or TRBD2 (6 bases each). The germline V gene encodes CDR1 MNHEY and CDR2 SMNVEV (reference sequence). The CDR3 has 16 amino acids. Trimming pared 6 bases from V and 5 bases from J, leaving 20 bases between. This CDR3 reads CASRLRRGTRHNEQFF. Written as DNA, the CDR3 is TGTGCCAGCAGGCTACGTAGGGGGACTCGACACAATGAGCAGTTCTTC.

This clonotype has more than one count but fewer than ten. The chain employs TRBV5-1 and TRBJ1-1; no clear D gene. The CDR3 loop spans 14 amino acids. Germline V gene lookup returns CDR1 SGHRS and CDR2 YFSETQ. Trimming removed 7 bases at V and 2 bases at J, with 15 bases between. The CDR3: CASAAARINTEAFF. The CDR3 DNA reads as TGCGCCAGCGCAGCGGCGAGGATTAACACTGAAGCTTTCTTT.

The chain employs TRBV3-1 and TRBJ2-1; possible D gene TRBD2, 5 bases. V was pared by 6 bases and J by 1 base, with 16 bases between. The germline gives CDR1 LGHDT, CDR2 YNNKEL (reference sequence). This CDR3 comprises 16 residues. CDR3 nucleotide sequence: TGTGCCAGCAGAAGAAAGAGCGGTACGTCCTACAATGAGCAGTTCTTC. It codes for CASRRKSGTSYNEQFF.

In its sample, this clonotype was seen a few times. The CDR3 loop reads CSASGWEQETQYF. Here the CDR3 DNA reads TGCAGTGCTAGTGGCTGGGAACAAGAGACCCAGTACTTC. V gene TRBV20-1 combines with J gene TRBJ2-5; no definite D call. CDR1 and CDR2 (germline): DFQATT, SNEGSKA (reference sequence). The CDR3 has 13 residues. V gave up 3 bases and J gave up 2 bases, with 10 bases separating them.

At least ten counts were recorded for this clonotype. The rearrangement uses TRBV25-1 and TRBJ2-5; no clear D. The length of the CDR3 is 14 residues. CDR1 MGHDK and CDR2 SYGVNS come from the germline V gene. With 4 bases removed from V and 2 bases from J, the gap between germline ends came to 11 bases. In DNA, the CDR3 is TGTGCCAGCAGTGTTCAGAATAATCAAGAGACCCAGTACTTC. This gives the protein CASSVQNNQETQYF.

The chain employs TRBV2 and TRBJ1-4; D is ambiguous. The CDR3 totals 13 residues. Between the trimmed V and J ends, which lost 3 bases and 5 bases, there was a span of 7 bases. Germline loops: CDR1 SNHLY, CDR2 FYNNEI. The CDR3 sequence: CASSDGRNEKLFF. The CDR3 DNA sequence: TGTGCCAGCAGTGATGGCAGAAATGAAAAACTGTTTTTT.

This chain uses TRBV18 with TRBJ2-7, with no clear D. Germline lookup yields CDR1 KGHSH and CDR2 LQKENI. This CDR3 is 12 amino acids long. Trimming stripped 0 bases from V and 6 bases from J, with 6 bases between. CDR3 in DNA: TGTGCCAGCTCACCACCCCAGCGCGAGCAGTACTTC. This encodes CASSPPQREQYF. The variable domain in full, completed from reference TRBV18 and TRBJ2-7, reads NAGVMQNPRHLVRRRGQEARLRCSPMKGHSHVYWYRQLPEEGLKFMVYLQKENIIDESGMPKERFSAEFPKEGPSILRIQQVVRGDSAAYFCASSPPQREQYFGPGTRLTVT.

The chain combines TRBV6-2 or TRBV6-3 with TRBJ2-3, with no clear D. Trimming took 0 bases from V and 2 from J, leaving 9 bases between them. CDR1 is MNHEY and CDR2 is SVGEGT in the germline V gene. This CDR3 is built from 15 residues. CDR3 nucleotides: TGTGCCAGCAGTTACTCGTCTGTGTACACAGATACGCAGTATTTT. Amino acid sequence: CASSYSSVYTDTQYF.

This clonotype came up a few times. This chain connects TRBV12-3 or TRBV12-4 to TRBJ1-5, with 10 bases identical to TRBD1. The CDR3 covers 16 residues. V was clipped by 6 bases and J by 1 base; unmatched bases: 6. The CDR3 coding sequence is TGTGCCAGCAGCCGACAGGGGGCGACGAGCAATCAGCCCCAGCATTTT. Encoded protein: CASSRQGATSNQPQHF.

The table lists this clonotype with a few counts. The chain employs TRBV28 and TRBJ2-1, with no clear D. Germline-derived CDR1 and CDR2 are MDHEN and SYDVKM. The CDR3 consists of 14 residues. Trimming shortened V by 6 bases and J by 8 bases, and 17 bases separated the two germline ends. The CDR3 region is CASSPNLRPHEQFF. DNA for the CDR3: TGTGCCAGCAGCCCTAATCTAAGGCCCCATGAGCAGTTCTTC. Filled out from reference TRBV28 and TRBJ2-1, the complete variable domain reads DVKVTQSSRYLVKRTGEKVFLECVQDMDHENMFWYRQDPGLGLRLIYFSYDVKMKEKGDIPEGYSVSREKKERFSLILESASTNQTSMYLCASSPNLRPHEQFFGPGTRLTVL.

The chain has TRBV20-1 and TRBJ1-6, with TRBD1 as a possible D gene (5 bases). Germline-derived CDR1 and CDR2 are DFQATT and SNEGSKA (reference sequence). This CDR3 has 13 amino acids. Trimming stripped 3 bases from V and 10 bases from J, with 13 bases between. The CDR3 loop is CSASWQGYSPLHF. CDR3 DNA: TGCAGTGCTAGCTGGCAGGGCTACTCACCCCTCCACTTT.

This clonotype occurred a few times. CDR3 DNA: TGTGCCAGCACCAGCTACGACAGGGGAAACACTGAAGCTTTCTTT. Its protein is CASTSYDRGNTEAFF. The V and J genes are TRBV12-3 or TRBV12-4 and TRBJ1-1, with 8 bases aligning to TRBD1. V gave up 7 bases and J gave up 2 bases; unmatched junction bases: 9. This CDR3 has 15 amino acids.

J is TRBJ1-2 and V is TRBV5-1, with unresolved D. Germline values: CDR1 SGHRS, CDR2 YFSETQ. CDR3 length equals 14 residues. The V and J ends lost 2 bases and 6 bases respectively, with 14 bases between them. CDR3 bases: TGCGCCAGCAGCTTTGAAGGGCCAAGGGATGGCTACACCTTC. It translates to CASSFEGPRDGYTF. Variable domain in full (rest from reference TRBV5-1 and TRBJ1-2): KAGVTQTPRYLIKTRGQQVTLSCSPISGHRSVSWYQQTPGQGLQFLFEYFSETQRNKGNFPGRFSGRQFSNSRSEMNVSTLELGDSALYLCASSFEGPRDGYTFGSGTRLTVV.

This clonotype was detected only a few times. The chain couples TRBV3-1 to TRBJ2-5; D is perhaps TRBD2 (6 bases). Per germline, CDR1 LGHDT and CDR2 YNNKEL (reference sequence). V was shortened by 1 base and J by 2 bases, with 11 bases between the two germline ends. This CDR3 has 15 amino acids. In nucleotides, the CDR3 is TGTGCCAGCAGCCAAGTTCGTCTAGCGCAAGAGACCCAGTACTTC. Encoded protein: CASSQVRLAQETQYF.

This clonotype was recorded many times. The chain has TRBV7-9 and TRBJ2-1; D is undetermined. The CDR3 runs to 12 residues. From germline, CDR1 is SEHNR and CDR2 FQNEAQ (reference sequence). V lost 2 bases, J lost 9 bases, and 8 bases lay in between. The CDR3 bases are TGTGCCAGCAGCTTAAATTCGGGTGAGCAGTTCTTC. This encodes CASSLNSGEQFF.

In its sample, this clonotype was seen a few times. The V gene is TRBV7-9, the J gene TRBJ1-3; 7 positions agree with TRBD1. The CDR3 sequence is 16 residues long. Germline V gene sequence: CDR1 SEHNR, CDR2 FQNEAQ (reference sequence). V shed 5 bases and J 3 bases; nucleotides not matched to a gene: 10. The CDR3 here is CASSARQGTGGNTIYF. In DNA form, the CDR3 reads TGTGCCAGCAGCGCACGACAGGGAACGGGTGGAAACACCATATATTTT.